The source of this TCR beta chain is a study of blood T cell repertoires in COVID-19. Turning to the study itself: There were acute and convalescent COVID-19 samples, and they came from the United States, Italy and Spain. PBMCs, B-cell-depleted T cells, or T cells were the source of the cDNA or gDNA that made up the material.

In the original workflow: Estimation of nucleated cell counts was performed using reference gene primer amplification. The repertoire was sequenced with immunoSEQ multiplex PCR; TCRdb's copy has only in-frame clones and lacks some. That table supplies the V and J calls and clone size; D and trimming were determined from the DNA. The sample shows about 51,000 clones, approximately 90% of them seen only once. This TCR derives from a man aged 50 or older with acute or convalescent COVID-19. Source material: peripheral blood.

The chain's CDR3 is CATSDYTEAGELFF. The CDR3 DNA is TGTGCCACCAGTGATTATACGGAGGCCGGGGAGCTGTTTTTT. V and J are TRBV24-1 and TRBJ2-2, with D tentatively TRBD2 (5 bases). Germline CDR1 and CDR2: KGHDR and SFDVKD. The CDR3 sequence is 14 residues long. The germline V and J ends were trimmed by 2 bases and 6 bases, with 9 bases remaining between them.